This entry lists 30 T cell receptor beta chains sequenced from one sample in a study of shared clonotypes between healthy human individuals. Here immunoSEQ multiplex PCR was the method, and the copy in TCRdb shows in-frame clones only, minus some. The data hold about half a million clones, with 60% to 85% observed a single time. The source material was PBMCs. The receptor source for this set is a middle-aged woman in good health. Some clones in this sample may be carry-over from other donors' samples.

The chain joins TRBV4-2 to TRBJ2-7; D is uncertain. The CDR3 covers 16 residues. The V and J ends lost 1 base and 6 bases respectively, with 19 bases between them. Germline CDR1 LGHNA, CDR2 YNFKEQ. The CDR3 sequence: CASSQVISGQHIEQYF. The DNA for the CDR3 is TGTGCCAGCAGCCAAGTAATATCAGGTCAGCATATCGAGCAGTACTTC.

This chain connects TRBV19 to TRBJ2-3; 13 bases are shared with TRBD2. J gave up 4 bases and V 6 bases, and 10 bases lay outside the gene matches. The CDR3 extends over 17 amino acids. Germline V gives CDR1 LNHDA, CDR2 SQIVND (reference sequence). The CDR3 region is CASSLPGLAGHPDTQYF. In nucleotides, the CDR3 is TGTGCCAGTAGCCTGCCGGGACTAGCGGGACATCCAGATACGCAGTATTTT.

The chain employs TRBV11-2 and TRBJ2-1; D not certain. The CDR3 runs to 15 residues. The V gene lost 5 bases and the J gene lost 2 bases, with 13 bases spanning the gap. CDR1 and CDR2 from the germline V gene are SGHAT and FQNNGV. This CDR3 is CASSNRPVTYNEQFF. The DNA of the CDR3 is TGTGCCAGCAGCAACCGGCCGGTGACCTACAATGAGCAGTTCTTC.

The chain links TRBV28 to TRBJ1-5; no clear D gene. The germline V and J ends were trimmed by 6 bases and 6 bases, with 15 bases remaining between them. Germline V CDR1 and CDR2: MDHEN, SYDVKM. The CDR3 contains 14 residues. DNA of the CDR3: TGTGCCAGCAGGCCGGGTCAGGAGTCTCAGCCCCAGCATTTT. This translates into CASRPGQESQPQHF.

For this clone: Different DNA sequences within this sample yield the same CDR3. This rearrangement joins TRBV7-9 to TRBJ1-4; D is ambiguous. Germline CDR1 is SEHNR and CDR2 is FQNEAQ (reference sequence). CDR3 length: 13 residues. V was shortened by 1 base and J by 7 bases, with 7 bases between the two germline ends. The CDR3 nucleotides read TGTGCCAGCAGCTTAGGACGGGCTGAAAAACTGTTTTTT. This codes for CASSLGRAEKLFF.

V gene TRBV7-9 combines with J gene TRBJ2-3; D unclear. This CDR3 has 12 residues. V was cut by 4 bases and J by 4 bases, with 6 bases left in between. CDR1 is SEHNR and CDR2 is FQNEAQ in the germline V gene (reference sequence). The chain's CDR3 is CASSSAADTQYF. CDR3 sequence (DNA): TGTGCCAGCAGCTCAGCCGCAGATACGCAGTATTTT.

The chain combines TRBV10-3 with TRBJ1-4; TRBD1 matches at 7 bases. Germline loops: CDR1 ENHRY, CDR2 SYGVKD. The V and J ends lost 6 bases and 1 base, in that order; junction bases with no gene match: 2. CDR3 length: 14 residues. Here the CDR3 reads CAIRRQGTNEKLFF. Here the CDR3 DNA reads TGTGCCATCAGGCGACAGGGAACTAATGAAAAACTGTTTTTT.

V is TRBV27 and J is TRBJ1-2, with D perhaps matching TRBD1 (6 bases). CDR1 is MNHEY and CDR2 is SMNVEV in the germline V gene (reference sequence). There are 14 residues in the CDR3. V gave up 8 bases and J gave up 4 bases, with 17 bases separating them. DNA of the CDR3: TGTGCCAGCGGTTGGGGGGGCCAGGGCTATGGCTACACCTTC. Encoded protein: CASGWGGQGYGYTF.

As regards this clone: A far more abundant clone sits one base away, making this likely a read error. This chain connects TRBV30 to TRBJ1-4, with D perhaps TRBD1 (5 bases). Germline assignment: CDR1 GTSNPN and CDR2 SVGIG (reference sequence). This CDR3 spans 15 amino acids. In DNA form, the CDR3 reads TGTGCCTGGAGTGTACTCAGGGCGAGGGGCGAAAAACTGCTTTTT. Translated, it gives CAWSVLRARGEKLLF.

The V call is TRBV25-1, the J call TRBJ1-2; no reliable D call. Germline V lookup: CDR1 MGHDK, CDR2 SYGVNS. V lost 9 bases and J lost 2, with 16 bases in between. There are 14 residues in the CDR3. CDR3 loop: CASSAGGVNYGYTF. CDR3 in DNA: TGTGCCAGTTCAGCCGGAGGAGTCAACTATGGCTACACCTTC.

The V and J genes are TRBV10-1 and TRBJ2-5; 7 positions match TRBD1. The germline V gene has CDR1 WNHNN and CDR2 SYGVQD (reference sequence). CDR3 size: 15 residues. Trimming took 4 bases from V and 3 from J; bases not matched to a gene: 8. CDR3 nucleotides: TGCGCCAGCAGTGTAAACGCCGGGACAGAAGAGACCCAGTACTTC. Translation: CASSVNAGTEETQYF.

Concerning this clone itself: In the same sample, other DNA sequences code for this CDR3. The chain is built from TRBV18 and TRBJ1-1, with D hard to call. Trimming shortened V by 3 bases and J by 5 bases, and 7 bases separated the two germline ends. The germline V gene encodes CDR1 KGHSH and CDR2 LQKENI. The CDR3 runs 12 residues. The chain's CDR3 is CASSPEGTEAFF. CDR3 coding DNA: TGTGCCAGCTCACCGGAGGGAACTGAAGCTTTCTTT. The variable domain in full, with the rest retrieved from reference TRBV18 and TRBJ1-1, is NAGVMQNPRHLVRRRGQEARLRCSPMKGHSHVYWYRQLPEEGLKFMVYLQKENIIDESGMPKERFSAEFPKEGPSILRIQQVVRGDSAAYFCASSPEGTEAFFGQGTRLTVV.

The gene calls are TRBV5-1 and TRBJ2-7, with D tentatively TRBD1 or TRBD2 (5 bases each). The CDR3 extends over 16 amino acids. V lost 3 bases, J lost 4 bases, and 20 bases lay in between. Germline lookup yields CDR1 SGHRS and CDR2 YFSETQ. The CDR3 DNA is TGCGCCAGCAGCTATTATGCCCGGGACCAATCTTACGAGCAGTACTTC. Translation gives CASSYYARDQSYEQYF. The variable domain in full, completed from reference TRBV5-1 and TRBJ2-7, reads KAGVTQTPRYLIKTRGQQVTLSCSPISGHRSVSWYQQTPGQGLQFLFEYFSETQRNKGNFPGRFSGRQFSNSRSEMNVSTLELGDSALYLCASSYYARDQSYEQYFGPGTRLTVT.

This chain links TRBV4-2 with TRBJ2-5; 9 bases align to TRBD2. This CDR3 has 16 amino acids. Unmatched junction bases numbered 6, after V lost 0 bases and J lost 4 bases. Looked up from germline, CDR1 is LGHNA and CDR2 is YNFKEQ. CDR3: CASSQEAGGRVETQYF. For the CDR3, the DNA is TGTGCCAGCAGCCAAGAGGCGGGCGGGAGGGTAGAGACCCAGTACTTC.

The V gene is TRBV5-6, the J gene TRBJ2-3, with D unresolved. Germline V gene data show CDR1 as SGHDT and CDR2 as YYEEEE. Trimming stripped 3 bases from V and 1 base from J, with 12 bases between. The CDR3 contains 15 residues. Written as DNA, the CDR3 is TGTGCCAGCAGCTACTCCTACCTTCGCACAGATACGCAGTATTTT. This codes for CASSYSYLRTDTQYF.

The V call is TRBV7-2, the J call TRBJ2-5; D is undetermined. This CDR3 is built from 14 residues. Germline CDR1 is SGHTA and CDR2 is FQGNSA. Trimming cost V 1 base and J 3 bases, with 9 bases left between them. The CDR3 sequence: CASSLGGRKETQYF. The CDR3 DNA sequence: TGTGCCAGCAGCTTAGGAGGCAGAAAAGAGACCCAGTACTTC.

The chain joins TRBV5-1 to TRBJ1-3; 11 bases match TRBD1. Germline lookup yields CDR1 SGHRS and CDR2 YFSETQ. This CDR3 is built from 17 residues. V shed 1 base, J shed 3 bases, and the junction held 6 bases outside the gene matches. This CDR3 is CASSLSWTGGFGNTIYF. CDR3 in DNA: TGCGCCAGCAGCTTGTCTTGGACAGGGGGCTTTGGAAACACCATATATTTT. The full variable domain, completed using reference TRBV5-1 and TRBJ1-3, is KAGVTQTPRYLIKTRGQQVTLSCSPISGHRSVSWYQQTPGQGLQFLFEYFSETQRNKGNFPGRFSGRQFSNSRSEMNVSTLELGDSALYLCASSLSWTGGFGNTIYFGEGSWLTVV.

The rearrangement links TRBV27 to TRBJ1-2; 7 positions agree with TRBD1. Germline values: CDR1 MNHEY, CDR2 SMNVEV (reference sequence). Trimming removed 6 bases from V and 5 bases from J; junction bases left unmatched: 12. The CDR3 is 15 amino acids. CDR3 protein: CASSPGGRQGYGYTF. For the CDR3, the DNA is TGTGCCAGCAGCCCTGGGGGGAGACAGGGATATGGCTACACCTTC.

This chain uses TRBV7-9 with TRBJ1-1; TRBD1 matches at 7 bases. Unmatched junction bases numbered 5, after V lost 5 bases and J lost 5 bases. Per the germline V gene, CDR1 is SEHNR and CDR2 is FQNEAQ (reference sequence). CDR3 length: 13 amino acids. The CDR3: CASSNQGGTEAFF. CDR3 sequence (DNA): TGTGCCAGCAGCAATCAGGGGGGGACTGAAGCTTTCTTT.

This clone was picked up one time. The V call is TRBV2, the J call TRBJ1-6; D gene ambiguous. The CDR3 is 14 residues long. CDR1 and CDR2 from the germline V gene are SNHLY and FYNNEI. Trimming cost V 2 bases and J 6 bases, with 8 bases left between them. The CDR3 here is CASSEKVFNSPLHF. CDR3 nucleotide sequence: TGTGCCAGCAGTGAAAAGGTTTTTAATTCACCCCTCCACTTT.

At least ten counts were recorded for this clone. The gene calls are TRBV7-9 and TRBJ2-7, with TRBD1 as a possible D gene (5 bases). With 4 bases removed from V and 2 bases from J, the gap between germline ends came to 9 bases. The length of the CDR3 is 13 residues. CDR1 is SEHNR, CDR2 FQNEAQ, per germline (reference sequence). The CDR3 loop is CASSSRTPYEQYF. CDR3 sequence (DNA): TGTGCCAGCAGCTCCAGGACACCCTACGAGCAGTACTTC. The full variable domain, in which reference TRBV7-9 and TRBJ2-7 provide the parts outside the CDR3, is DTGVSQNPRHKITKRGQNVTFRCDPISEHNRLYWYRQTLGQGPEFLTYFQNEAQLEKSRLLSDRFSAERPKGSFSTLEIQRTEQGDSAMYLCASSSRTPYEQYFGPGTRLTVT.

The chain combines TRBV7-2 with TRBJ1-2; D gene ambiguous. CDR3 length: 14 residues. Per germline, CDR1 SGHTA and CDR2 FQGNSA. Between the trimmed V and J ends, which lost 4 bases and 4 bases, there was a span of 13 bases. The CDR3 is CASSSHNGPYGYTF. CDR3 DNA: TGTGCCAGCAGCTCCCACAATGGCCCCTATGGCTACACCTTC.

The chain joins TRBV27 to TRBJ2-3; 7 bases are shared with TRBD1. Trimming took 3 bases from V and 1 from J; bases not matched to a gene: 4. Per the germline V gene, CDR1 is MNHEY and CDR2 is SMNVEV (reference sequence). There are 15 residues in the CDR3. DNA of the CDR3: TGTGCCAGCAGTTTGACAGGGTTGGGCACAGATACGCAGTATTTT. This gives the protein CASSLTGLGTDTQYF.

Remarks on this clone: This specimen includes other DNA sequences encoding the same CDR3. The chain carries TRBV19 and TRBJ2-1, with 10 bases matching TRBD1. This CDR3 contains 14 residues. V lost 4 bases to trimming and J lost 4 bases; unmatched junction nucleotides: 1. The V gene's germline CDR1 is LNHDA and CDR2 SQIVND (reference sequence). The CDR3 DNA reads as TGTGCCAGTAGTAGACAGGGGGCATACAATGAGCAGTTCTTC. This gives the protein CASSRQGAYNEQFF.

The genes are TRBV7-3 and TRBJ2-3; 7 bases agree with TRBD2. This CDR3 region has 15 residues. Unmatched junction bases numbered 8, after V lost 2 bases and J lost 6 bases. Germline-derived CDR1 and CDR2 are SGHTA and FQGTGA. CDR3 coding DNA: TGTGCCAGCAGCTTACGAGGCGGGAGTGTGGATACGCAGTATTTT. Amino acids: CASSLRGGSVDTQYF.

This clone has only one observation. The chain has TRBV9 and TRBJ2-1; the D gene is possibly TRBD2 (6 bases). This CDR3 spans 14 amino acids. CDR1 SGDLS and CDR2 YYNGEE come from the germline V gene. V was shortened by 0 bases and J by 5 bases, with 9 bases between the two germline ends. As DNA, the CDR3 is TGTGCCAGCAGCGTAGCGGGCGGGAACAATGAGCAGTTCTTC. This gives the protein CASSVAGGNNEQFF.

J is TRBJ2-3 and V is TRBV5-4, with D perhaps TRBD1 or TRBD2 (6 bases each). Germline lookup yields CDR1 SGHNT and CDR2 YYREEE (reference sequence). The CDR3 spans 16 residues. The V gene lost 1 base and the J gene lost 4 bases, with 16 bases spanning the gap. The CDR3 sequence is CASSLMGGASADTQYF. The CDR3 bases are TGTGCCAGCAGCTTGATGGGGGGCGCTTCGGCAGATACGCAGTATTTT. The full variable domain, rest sourced from reference TRBV5-4 and TRBJ2-3, is ETGVTQSPTHLIKTRGQQVTLRCSSQSGHNTVSWYQQALGQGPQFIFQYYREEENGRGNFPPRFSGLQFPNYSSELNVNALELDDSALYLCASSLMGGASADTQYFGPGTRLTVL.

V and J are TRBV10-3 and TRBJ2-5; a weak D match, TRBD1 (5 bases). The V end was cut by 0 bases, the J end by 5 bases, with 10 bases between. Germline CDR1 is ENHRY and CDR2 is SYGVKD. This CDR3 has 14 residues. The CDR3 bases are TGTGCCATCAGTGAGTCAGGGGTAGGTGAGACCCAGTACTTC. Translation gives CAISESGVGETQYF.

The chain uses TRBV28 and TRBJ1-2; D is perhaps TRBD1 (6 bases). Trimming stripped 1 base from V and 2 bases from J, with 11 bases between. The germline V gene has CDR1 MDHEN and CDR2 SYDVKM. The CDR3 spans 15 residues. The CDR3 reads CASSLSGRGNYGYTF. The CDR3 bases are TGTGCCAGCAGTTTATCGGGCAGGGGAAACTATGGCTACACCTTC.

The V and J genes are TRBV5-1 and TRBJ1-5; weak D call: TRBD1 (6 bases). Germline-derived CDR1 and CDR2 are SGHRS and YFSETQ. V lost 3 bases to trimming and J lost 6 bases, with 13 bases between them. The CDR3 totals 14 residues. The DNA for the CDR3 is TGCGCCAGCAGCTCGGATGGACAGAGTCAGCCCCAGCATTTT. Translation gives CASSSDGQSQPQHF.